One sample yielded the 25 T cell receptor beta chains listed below, sequenced in a study of cytomegalovirus exposure and HLA in healthy donors. Use of 60 Vbeta and 13 Jbeta primers characterized the PCR. Profiled with immunoSEQ multiplex PCR; TCRdb holds only in-frame clones, not every one. Among some 110,000 clones listed, around 69% were seen once. Sequencing was done on a sample of PBMCs. These receptors all come from a woman between 35 and 50 years old in good health and CMV-seropositive.

As to this clone: The junction and the germline gene differ at one end; a read error may be behind it. The chain recombines TRBV7-7 with TRBJ1-3; TRBD1 agrees at 8 bases. CDR3 length: 17 residues. Germline CDR1 and CDR2: SSHAT and FNYEAQ (reference sequence). The CDR3 sequence: CASSPLGQANSGNTIYF. The CDR3 nucleotides are TGTGCTAGCAGCCCGCTGGGACAGGCGAACTCTGGAAACACCATATATTTT.

This chain uses TRBV27 with TRBJ2-5, with TRBD1 matching over 8 bases. The J call is doubtful: the DNA matches TRBJ2-7 better. Germline CDR1 MNHEY, CDR2 SMNVEV (reference sequence). The CDR3 is made up of 13 amino acids. CDR3 protein: CATQGAGLGEQYF. As DNA, the CDR3 is TGTGCCACCCAGGGGGCAGGGCTGGGCGAGCAGTACTTC.

The rearrangement uses TRBV29-1 and TRBJ1-1; D is unclear. CDR3 length equals 14 residues. V dropped 3 bases and J dropped 1 base, with 12 bases sitting between them. Per germline, CDR1 SQVTM and CDR2 ANQGSEA. The CDR3 is CSVDGEATNTEAFF. The CDR3 DNA reads TGCAGCGTTGATGGAGAAGCCACGAACACTGAAGCTTTCTTT. The full variable domain, rest sourced from reference TRBV29-1 and TRBJ1-1, is SAVISQKPSRDICQRGTSLTIQCQVDSQVTMMFWYRQQPGQSLTLIATANQGSEATYESGFVIDKFPISRPNLTFSTLTVSNMSPEDSSIYLCSVDGEATNTEAFFGQGTRLTVV.

This clone came up once. This chain connects TRBV29-1 to TRBJ2-5, with TRBD2 matching 9 bases. The J call is in doubt because the DNA end fits TRBJ2-7 better. Germline CDR1 reads SQVTM; CDR2 reads ANQGSEA. The CDR3 is made up of 16 amino acids. The chain's CDR3 is CSVEDRASGVSYEQYF. CDR3 coding DNA: TGCAGCGTTGAAGATCGCGCTAGCGGGGTCTCCTACGAGCAGTACTTC.

The chain joins TRBV30 to TRBJ1-1, with D perhaps matching TRBD1 (5 bases). V shed 0 bases and J shed 3 bases, with 14 bases lying between them. This CDR3 has 15 amino acids. Germline loops: CDR1 GTSNPN, CDR2 SVGIG (reference sequence). Written as DNA, the CDR3 is TGTGCCTGGAGTGTACAGGCCCTAGGGGACACTGAAGCTTTCTTT. Residues: CAWSVQALGDTEAFF.

Concerning this clone itself: The identical CDR3 is also encoded by other nucleotide sequences in the sample. This sequence joins TRBV29-1 and TRBJ1-1, with TRBD1 matching over 7 bases. The CDR3 is 13 residues long. J was trimmed by 0 bases and V by 7 bases; bases with no gene match: 5. CDR1 and CDR2 (germline): SQVTM, ANQGSEA. The CDR3 nucleotides read TGCAGCGGAAACAGGGGCATGAACACTGAAGCTTTCTTT. It encodes CSGNRGMNTEAFF.

V is TRBV6-5 and J is TRBJ2-5, with 9 bases lining up with TRBD1. Germline loops: CDR1 MNHEY, CDR2 SVGAGI. Trimming removed 5 bases from V and 6 bases from J; junction bases left unmatched: 7. The CDR3 runs 14 residues. The chain's CDR3 is CASSPLQGAKTQYF. The CDR3 DNA follows: TGTGCCAGCAGTCCGTTACAGGGGGCAAAGACCCAGTACTTC.

The rearrangement joins TRBV20-1 to TRBJ1-1; D is unclear. The V and J ends lost 7 bases and 7 bases respectively, with 13 bases between them. This CDR3 contains 11 residues. Looked up from germline, CDR1 is DFQATT and CDR2 is SNEGSKA (reference sequence). The CDR3 loop reads CSVGLQVEAFF. In nucleotides, the CDR3 is TGCAGTGTGGGCCTCCAAGTTGAAGCTTTCTTT.

This chain links TRBV10-3 with TRBJ1-1; D may be TRBD1 (6 bases). V was cut by 9 bases and J by 3 bases, with 11 bases left in between. The CDR3 spans 12 residues. Germline loops: CDR1 ENHRY, CDR2 SYGVKD. CDR3 region: CAIRQVDTEAFF. The CDR3 bases are TGTGCCATTAGACAGGTGGACACTGAAGCTTTCTTT.

The CDR3 spells CSVIPGQEDYEQYF. The CDR3 DNA sequence: TGCAGCGTGATACCGGGACAGGAAGACTACGAGCAGTACTTC. V gene TRBV29-1 combines with J gene TRBJ2-7, with 8 bases lining up with TRBD1. Trimming took 6 bases from V and 3 from J; bases not matched to a gene: 10. This CDR3 comprises 14 residues. Germline V gives CDR1 SQVTM, CDR2 ANQGSEA.

The chain employs TRBV2 and TRBJ2-5; 7 bases match TRBD1. Germline V lookup: CDR1 SNHLY, CDR2 FYNNEI. V was clipped by 7 bases and J by 7 bases; unmatched bases: 9. This CDR3 is built from 13 residues. The CDR3: CASTDDRVATQYF. Here the CDR3 DNA reads TGTGCCAGCACCGACGACAGGGTTGCGACCCAGTACTTC.

This chain links TRBV18 with TRBJ2-7, with a tentative D call TRBD2 (6 bases). Looked up from germline, CDR1 is KGHSH and CDR2 is LQKENI. This CDR3 contains 15 residues. V was shortened by 3 bases and J by 0 bases, with 12 bases between the two germline ends. The CDR3 loop is CASSPNERASYEQYF. The CDR3 nucleotides read TGTGCCAGCTCACCGAATGAGCGGGCCTCCTACGAGCAGTACTTC.

This sequence joins TRBV4-1 and TRBJ2-5; 10 bases fit TRBD1. This CDR3 is built from 17 residues. The V gene end was trimmed by 0 bases and the J gene end by 5 bases; junction bases not matched to a gene: 9. Germline V gene data show CDR1 as MGHRA and CDR2 as YSYEKL. CDR3 region: CASSQDPDRGGTETQYF. The CDR3 DNA follows: TGCGCCAGCAGCCAAGATCCGGACAGGGGGGGGACGGAGACCCAGTACTTC.

The chain uses TRBV21-1 and TRBJ2-5; TRBD2, the D gene given by the table, was not confirmed from the DNA. TRBV21-1 is recorded as a pseudogene. The CDR3 runs to 17 residues. CDR3 protein: CASSKVLQDSHQETQYF. In DNA, the CDR3 is TGTGCCAGCAGCAAAGTCTTGCAGGACTCCCACCAAGAGACCCAGTACTTC.

The chain carries TRBV15 and TRBJ2-3, with 9 bases lining up with TRBD2. The germline V gene encodes CDR1 LNHNV and CDR2 YYDKDF (reference sequence). CDR3 size: 16 residues. J gave up 6 bases and V 3 bases, and 10 bases lay outside the gene matches. The CDR3 coding sequence is TGTGCCACCAGCAGCGCCGGACTAGCGATAGTGGATACGCAGTATTTT. Translated, it gives CATSSAGLAIVDTQYF.

This clone was observed a few times. The chain carries TRBV28 and TRBJ1-3; tentatively, D is TRBD1 (5 bases). The length of the CDR3 is 14 residues. V was trimmed by 2 bases and J by 4 bases, leaving 9 bases between them. Germline-derived CDR1 and CDR2 are MDHEN and SYDVKM. Here the CDR3 DNA reads TGTGCCAGCAGTTTAGTAGGGGCCGGAAACACCATATATTTT. Translated, it gives CASSLVGAGNTIYF.

The rearrangement joins TRBV5-8 to TRBJ2-6; no definite D call. Germline V gives CDR1 SGHTS, CDR2 YDEGEE. This CDR3 comprises 15 residues. With 0 bases removed from V and 2 bases from J, the gap between germline ends came to 6 bases. The DNA for the CDR3 is TGTGCCAGCAGCTTGGGTACAGCTGGGGCCAACGTCCTGACTTTC. Amino acid sequence: CASSLGTAGANVLTF.

The V and J genes are TRBV5-6 and TRBJ2-7; perhaps TRBD1 as D (6 bases). CDR3 length: 14 amino acids. Germline CDR1 SGHDT, CDR2 YYEEEE. V lost 6 bases, J lost 2 bases, and 15 bases lay in between. This CDR3 is CASTQTGRPYEQYF. DNA of the CDR3: TGTGCCAGCACCCAGACAGGCCGCCCCTACGAGCAGTACTTC.

The chain couples TRBV19 to TRBJ2-1, with D possibly matching TRBD2 (6 bases). Germline V gives CDR1 LNHDA, CDR2 SQIVND (reference sequence). Trimming cost V 1 base and J 6 bases, with 10 bases left between them. CDR3 length: 14 amino acids. CDR3 in DNA: TGTGCCAGTAGTATAGTTCCGGGAGTCAATGAGCAGTTCTTC. Translation gives CASSIVPGVNEQFF.

This chain connects TRBV28 to TRBJ2-7; 11 nucleotides line up with TRBD2. With V trimmed by 1 base and J by 5 bases, 10 bases remained unmatched. The germline CDR1 and CDR2 sequences are MDHEN and SYDVKM. The CDR3 consists of 17 residues. CDR3 bases: TGTGCCAGCAGTTTATATAGGCATAGCGGGGGGGGCAACGAGCAGTACTTC. It is translated as CASSLYRHSGGGNEQYF.

V usage is TRBV18 and J usage is TRBJ1-2, with unresolved D. The V end was cut by 2 bases, the J end by 8 bases, with 9 bases between. Germline CDR1 and CDR2: KGHSH and LQKENI. This CDR3 is 12 amino acids long. The DNA for the CDR3 is TGTGCCAGCTCACCATCAACCGGGGGCTACACCTTC. Encoded protein: CASSPSTGGYTF.

The chain combines TRBV5-6 with TRBJ1-2; the D gene is possibly TRBD1 (5 bases). V lost 3 bases, J lost 6 bases, and 15 bases lay in between. CDR3 length: 14 residues. CDR1 SGHDT and CDR2 YYEEEE come from the germline V gene. The CDR3 DNA is TGTGCCAGCAGCTGGGTTGGGGGAGGGCATGGCTACACCTTC. It encodes CASSWVGGGHGYTF.

This clone was seen a handful of times. This rearrangement joins TRBV5-1 to TRBJ2-7; 8 bases fit TRBD1. The CDR3 has 13 amino acids. CDR1 and CDR2 (germline): SGHRS, YFSETQ. The J segment lost 5 bases and the V segment lost 1 base, leaving 2 bases of the junction unmatched. CDR3 residues: CASSLQGADEQYF. The CDR3, as DNA: TGCGCCAGCAGCTTGCAGGGGGCCGACGAGCAGTACTTC.

This chain links TRBV2 with TRBJ1-6; 9 bases align to TRBD1. CDR3 size: 16 residues. CDR1 is SNHLY, CDR2 FYNNEI, per germline. Trimming cost V 5 bases and J 10 bases; bases outside gene matches: 12. The CDR3 sequence is CASSLQGATLRSPLHF. CDR3 nucleotide sequence: TGTGCCAGCAGTCTACAGGGGGCTACCCTCCGGTCACCCCTCCACTTT. Using reference TRBV2 and TRBJ1-6 for the parts outside the CDR3, the full variable domain is EPEVTQTPSHQVTQMGQEVILRCVPISNHLYFYWYRQILGQKVEFLVSFYNNEISEKSEIFDDQFSVERPDGSNFTLKIRSTKLEDSAMYFCASSLQGATLRSPLHFGNGTRLTVT.

The chain uses TRBV5-1 and TRBJ2-5, with TRBD1 as a possible D gene (7 bases). The CDR3 loop spans 15 amino acids. V dropped 4 bases and J dropped 3 bases, with 16 bases sitting between them. Germline assignment: CDR1 SGHRS and CDR2 YFSETQ. The CDR3, as DNA: TGCGCCAGCAGCGGCGGGACAGACTTAAAAGAGACCCAGTACTTC. Translating it yields CASSGGTDLKETQYF.